This T cell receptor beta chain was profiled in a study of T cell changes during pregnancy in multiple sclerosis. Germline CDR1 SGHNT, CDR2 YYREEE (reference sequence). The length of the CDR3 is 14 residues. V lost 5 bases, J lost 0 bases, and 10 bases lay in between. The table came from immunoSEQ multiplex PCR; TCRdb's copy has only in-frame clones and leaves some out. The sample contains roughly 40,000 clones, around nine tenths of which appear only once. The chain joins TRBV5-4 to TRBJ2-3; weak D call: TRBD2 (5 bases). This TCR was sampled from a female donor with multiple sclerosis, enrolled in a pregnancy study. The source was CD4+ T cells from peripheral blood mononuclear cells, collected in the third trimester of pregnancy. CDR3 sequence (DNA): TGTGCCAGCAGGAGGGCTTCTAGCACAGATACGCAGTATTTT. Encoded protein: CASRRASSTDTQYF.